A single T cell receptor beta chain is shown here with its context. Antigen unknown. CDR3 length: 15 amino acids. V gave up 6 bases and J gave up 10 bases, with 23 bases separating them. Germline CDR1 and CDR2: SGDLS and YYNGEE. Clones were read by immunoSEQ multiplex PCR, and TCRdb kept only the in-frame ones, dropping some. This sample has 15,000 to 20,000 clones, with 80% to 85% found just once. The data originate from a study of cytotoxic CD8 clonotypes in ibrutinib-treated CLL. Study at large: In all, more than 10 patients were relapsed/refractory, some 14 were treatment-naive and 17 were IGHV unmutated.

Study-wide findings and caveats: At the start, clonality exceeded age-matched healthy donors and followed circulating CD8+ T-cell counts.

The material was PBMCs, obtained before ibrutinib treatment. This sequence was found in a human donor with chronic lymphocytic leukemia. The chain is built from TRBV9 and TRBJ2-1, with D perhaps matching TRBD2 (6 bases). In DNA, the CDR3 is TGTGCCAGCACGAGGGCGGGACTCATCGAAGAGGAGCAGTTCTTC. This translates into CASTRAGLIEEEQFF.